This is a list of T cell receptor beta chains from one sample in a study of T cell responses to AZD1222 COVID-19 vaccine. Data came from immunoSEQ multiplex PCR; TCRdb stores just in-frame clones and leaves some out. The sample yields under 150,000 clones, about 91% seen once. The sequencing here drew on peripheral blood, taken 28 days after the second AZD1222 dose. Receptors were obtained from an adult who received the AZD1222 COVID-19 vaccine. CDR3s include the opening cysteine and the closing phenylalanine or tryptophan. D genes are given only for firm matches. Only part of the rows carry a size: once, few, many, or a class if the clone is expanded.

D gene,V gene,J gene,clone size,CDR3 DNA,CDR3 protein
-,TRBV9,TRBJ1-2,-,TGTGCCAGCACCCTAGGACAGAACTATGGCTACACCTTC,CASTLGQNYGYTF
TRBD1,TRBV11-3,TRBJ2-1,-,TGTGCCAGCAGCTTAGGGACAGGGGGCTACAATGAGCAGTTCTTC,CASSLGTGGYNEQFF
TRBD2,TRBV15,TRBJ2-1,-,TGTGCCACCCTCGGGACTAGCGGAAGGAATGAGCAGTTCTTC,CATLGTSGRNEQFF
TRBD1,TRBV5-4,TRBJ2-3,-,TGTGCCAGCAGCGGGAACCGGGACAGGGAAAGCACAGATACGCAGTATTTT,CASSGNRDRESTDTQYF
TRBD1,TRBV25-1,TRBJ2-7,once,TGTGCCAGCAGTGAACAGGGGGCAGTGACCTACGAGCAGTACTTC,CASSEQGAVTYEQYF
TRBD2,TRBV10-3,TRBJ2-3,-,TGTGCCATCGCCCAAGGCGGGAGGGCCTTCACAGATACGCAGTATTTT,CAIAQGGRAFTDTQYF
TRBD2,TRBV27,TRBJ2-6,-,TGTGCCAGCAGTTTTCGGATAGCGGGAGTAACTGGGGCCAACGTCCTGACTTTC,CASSFRIAGVTGANVLTF
-,TRBV19,TRBJ1-5,-,TGTGCCAGTAGCCGGCGGGGATATAGCAATCAGCCCCAGCATTTT,CASSRRGYSNQPQHF
TRBD1,TRBV28,TRBJ2-7,-,TGTGCCAGCAGTCCGGGTCGTGGTGCAGGGGGATACGAGCAGTACTTC,CASSPGRGAGGYEQYF
-,TRBV9,TRBJ1-2,once,TGTGCCAGCAGCCCTAGGACGGAAAACTATGGCTACACCTTC,CASSPRTENYGYTF
-,TRBV11-2,TRBJ2-7,-,TGTGCCAGCAGCTTAGATCCCCGGGTCTACGAGCAGTACTTC,CASSLDPRVYEQYF
TRBD2,TRBV5-1,TRBJ2-2,-,TGCGCCAGCAGCCCGACCCTGGGACTAGGGAACACCGGGGAGCTGTTTTTT,CASSPTLGLGNTGELFF
TRBD2,TRBV6-4,TRBJ2-5,-,TGTGCCAGCAGACAAACCGGGACTAGCGGAACCCAGTACTTC,CASRQTGTSGTQYF
-,TRBV18,TRBJ2-2,-,TGTGCCAGCTCACCGCGGGCCGGAGGAAACACCGGGGAGCTGTTTTTT,CASSPRAGGNTGELFF
-,TRBV14,TRBJ1-5,-,TGTGCCAGCAGCCAAGATCGGCAGACTCTATATAGCAATCAGCCCCAGCATTTT,CASSQDRQTLYSNQPQHF
-,TRBV10-3,TRBJ1-5,-,TGTGCCATCAGGGACCCCAGGGGCAATCAGCCCCAGCATTTT,CAIRDPRGNQPQHF